What follows are 31 T cell receptor beta chains derived from one specimen sequenced in a study of neurological immune-mediated disorders. As for time point: longitudinal time-point 3. Using its own MiXCR run on the 5' RACE reads, TCRdb lists one record per CDR3 protein. The sample includes 53,000 or so distinct CDR3 sequences, roughly 7.7% of them seen just once. The sequencing sample was made of PBMCs. The receptors were sampled from a woman aged 40 to 50 in good health.

This clonotype was seen at least ten times. This rearrangement joins TRBV16 to TRBJ1-1, with TRBD1 matching 11 bases. This CDR3 contains 13 residues. After removal of 5 bases from V and 6 bases from J, the junction contained 2 bases not matched to a gene. The germline V gene encodes CDR1 KGHSY and CDR2 FQNENV. The CDR3 DNA is TGTGCCAGCAGCTGGGACAGGGGGGCTGAAGCTTTCTTT. Translating it yields CASSWDRGAEAFF.

This clonotype occurred many times. The chain joins TRBV6-2 or TRBV6-3 to TRBJ2-2; D perhaps matches TRBD2 (5 bases). This CDR3 is 15 amino acids long. Germline assignment: CDR1 MNHEY and CDR2 SVGEGT. V was shortened by 7 bases and J by 5 bases, with 17 bases between the two germline ends. The CDR3 loop reads CASTLGRGKTGELFF. As DNA, the CDR3 is TGTGCCAGCACCCTTGGTCGGGGAAAAACCGGGGAGCTGTTTTTT.

This clonotype was seen repeatedly, ten times or more. The chain has TRBV9 and TRBJ2-6, with D possibly TRBD1 on 6 matching bases. This CDR3 is 15 amino acids long. The V end lost 0 bases, the J end lost 2 bases, and 6 bases lay between the germline ends. Germline CDR1 reads SGDLS; CDR2 reads YYNGEE. The CDR3 DNA sequence: TGTGCCAGCAGCGTAGCAGGGGCTGGGGCCAACGTCCTGACTTTC. Translation: CASSVAGAGANVLTF.

The table lists this clonotype with many counts. The chain carries TRBV7-8 and TRBJ2-5; 7 bases agree with TRBD1. V was pared by 0 bases and J by 5 bases, with 3 bases of the junction left unmatched. Germline assignment: CDR1 SGHVS and CDR2 FQNEAQ. This CDR3 contains 14 residues. The CDR3 spells CASSLAGQKETQYF. The CDR3 coding sequence is TGTGCCAGCAGCTTAGCGGGACAGAAGGAGACCCAGTACTTC.

The V call is TRBV18, the J call TRBJ1-1; 10 bases line up with TRBD1. The CDR3 covers 16 residues. V shed 3 bases and J 4 bases; nucleotides not matched to a gene: 8. Looked up from germline, CDR1 is KGHSH and CDR2 is LQKENI. This chain's CDR3 is CASSPPGQGPRTEAFF. CDR3 DNA: TGTGCCAGCTCACCTCCGGGACAGGGGCCGCGCACTGAAGCTTTCTTT.

This clonotype was counted ten times or more. The J gene is TRBJ2-2, the V gene TRBV6-2 or TRBV6-3; either TRBD1 or TRBD2 may fit D (5 bases each). This CDR3 is built from 15 residues. Germline CDR1 and CDR2: MNHEY and SVGEGT. With 5 bases removed from V and 1 base from J, the gap between germline ends came to 11 bases. In nucleotides, the CDR3 is TGTGCCAGCAGTCTTGAGGGGAGGAACACCGGGGAGCTGTTTTTT. It encodes CASSLEGRNTGELFF.

This clonotype was detected ten times or more. This CDR3 is CASSLEGQSPSGYTF. The CDR3, as DNA: TGCGCCAGCAGCTTGGAGGGGCAATCCCCTAGCGGCTACACCTTC. The rearrangement links TRBV5-1 to TRBJ1-2; the D gene is possibly TRBD1 (5 bases). The germline V gene has CDR1 SGHRS and CDR2 YFSETQ. The CDR3 sequence is 15 residues long. V gave up 0 bases and J gave up 8 bases, with 17 bases separating them.

This clonotype was seen at least ten times. This sequence joins TRBV4-2 and TRBJ1-3, with D unresolved. Germline CDR1 LGHNA, CDR2 YNFKEQ. Trimming took off 0 bases at V and 0 bases at J, with 6 bases between the two ends. This CDR3 has 15 amino acids. The CDR3 nucleotides are TGTGCCAGCAGCCAAGAAGGGTACTCTGGAAACACCATATATTTT. This encodes CASSQEGYSGNTIYF.

This clonotype was found many times. The rearrangement joins TRBV15 to TRBJ2-7; TRBD1 or TRBD2 may be the D gene (5 bases each). V was shortened by 0 bases and J by 5 bases, with 14 bases between the two germline ends. The length of the CDR3 is 15 residues. From germline, CDR1 is LNHNV and CDR2 YYDKDF (reference sequence). The CDR3 nucleotides read TGTGCCACCAGCAGAGATTCGGGACCCCTTCACGAGCAGTACTTC. Amino acids: CATSRDSGPLHEQYF.

V usage is TRBV18 and J usage is TRBJ1-1; D call uncertain. The CDR3 is 14 residues long. Per the germline V gene, CDR1 is KGHSH and CDR2 is LQKENI. V was pared by 3 bases and J by 1 base, with 9 bases between. CDR3 DNA: TGTGCCAGCTCACCGGAGCTGGGGAACACTGAAGCTTTCTTT. It translates to CASSPELGNTEAFF.

This clonotype has ten or more counts. The CDR3 DNA sequence: TGTGCCAGCAGTACGCCGACTAGCGGGGCCTACGAGCAGTACTTC. Encoded protein: CASSTPTSGAYEQYF. The chain employs TRBV6-2 or TRBV6-3 and TRBJ2-7; 11 bases map to TRBD2. CDR1 is MNHEY and CDR2 is SVGEGT in the germline V gene. Trimming removed 5 bases from V and 2 bases from J; junction bases left unmatched: 5. The CDR3 totals 15 residues.

Ten or more counts support this clonotype. The CDR3 loop reads CASSSNSNEQFF. The DNA of the CDR3 is TGTGCCAGCAGCTCTAACAGCAATGAGCAGTTCTTC. The chain has TRBV7-3 and TRBJ2-1; no definite D call. Germline V lookup: CDR1 SGHTA, CDR2 FQGTGA. V was shortened by 4 bases and J by 6 bases, with 7 bases between the two germline ends. The CDR3 is 12 residues long.

This clonotype was counted at least ten times. CDR3 region: CASSFGPVGPSSYEQYF. In DNA form, the CDR3 reads TGTGCCAGCAGCTTTGGCCCAGTCGGTCCCAGCTCCTACGAGCAGTACTTC. The rearrangement links TRBV7-4 to TRBJ2-7; unclear D gene. Germline V gene sequence: CDR1 SGHVT, CDR2 SQSDAQ. CDR3 size: 17 residues. V was trimmed by 3 bases and J by 0 bases, leaving 18 bases between them.

This clonotype came up many times. J is TRBJ2-7 and V is TRBV20-1; possibly TRBD1 for D (6 bases). V lost 3 bases and J 3 bases, leaving 9 bases between the germline ends. This CDR3 has 12 amino acids. The germline gives CDR1 DFQATT, CDR2 SNEGSKA (reference sequence). CDR3 region: CSASRQDYEQYF. The CDR3, as DNA: TGCAGTGCTAGTCGACAGGACTACGAGCAGTACTTC.

This clonotype has a count of ten or more. The chain employs TRBV5-1 and TRBJ1-5, with D perhaps matching TRBD1 (5 bases). The germline V gene encodes CDR1 SGHRS and CDR2 YFSETQ. The CDR3 has 15 amino acids. The V end was cut by 2 bases, the J end by 7 bases, with 16 bases between. This CDR3 is CASSFGTDRYQPQHF. The CDR3 DNA is TGCGCCAGCAGCTTCGGGACGGATCGTTACCAGCCCCAGCATTTT.

This clonotype was found many times. The chain employs TRBV7-9 and TRBJ2-5; 11 bases align to TRBD1. The CDR3 contains 15 residues. Germline trimming cut 5 bases from V and 4 bases from J; bases unmatched to any gene: 6. Germline assignment: CDR1 SEHNR and CDR2 FQNEAQ (reference sequence). The CDR3: CASSPTGTGGETQYF. CDR3 bases: TGTGCCAGCAGCCCCACCGGGACAGGGGGAGAGACCCAGTACTTC.

This clonotype was seen ten or more times. V is TRBV4-3 and J is TRBJ1-2, with D perhaps TRBD1 (6 bases). The germline V gene encodes CDR1 LGHNA and CDR2 YSLEER. Trimming took 0 bases from V and 4 from J, leaving 15 bases between them. The length of the CDR3 is 16 residues. The CDR3: CASSQDWGGGGYGYTF. As DNA, the CDR3 is TGCGCCAGCAGCCAAGATTGGGGGGGAGGGGGCTATGGCTACACCTTC.

This clonotype was seen at least ten times. This chain links TRBV10-3 with TRBJ2-3; no firm D call. The CDR3 totals 12 residues. In germline, CDR1 is ENHRY, CDR2 SYGVKD. V lost 7 bases to trimming and J lost 4 bases, with 9 bases between them. The CDR3 is CAINGDSDTQYF. In DNA form, the CDR3 reads TGTGCCATCAATGGTGATTCAGATACGCAGTATTTT.

This clonotype was recorded many times. In DNA, the CDR3 is TGCGCCAGCAGCTTGGGCATCGGGGGGCGCACAGATACGCAGTATTTT. The encoded protein is CASSLGIGGRTDTQYF. The chain has TRBV5-1 and TRBJ2-3; D possibly corresponds to TRBD2 (7 bases). Germline CDR1 reads SGHRS; CDR2 reads YFSETQ. The CDR3 runs to 16 residues. The V end was cut by 0 bases, the J end by 1 base, with 12 bases between.

In its sample, this clonotype was seen many times. The chain has TRBV5-6 and TRBJ2-3; 9 bases are shared with TRBD2. Trimming removed 3 bases from V and 1 base from J; junction bases left unmatched: 9. Per the germline V gene, CDR1 is SGHDT and CDR2 is YYEEEE. CDR3 size: 17 residues. The DNA of the CDR3 is TGTGCCAGCAGCTGGAGACTAGCGGTTACGGGCACAGATACGCAGTATTTT. Protein sequence: CASSWRLAVTGTDTQYF.

This clonotype was seen at least ten times. The CDR3, as DNA: TGTGCCAGCAGCCGGGGACAGGGGGTGACTGGAAACACCATATATTTT. This sequence encodes CASSRGQGVTGNTIYF. The V gene is TRBV12-3 or TRBV12-4, the J gene TRBJ1-3; 11 bases map to TRBD1. The J segment lost 2 bases and the V segment lost 6 bases, leaving 6 bases of the junction unmatched. There are 16 residues in the CDR3.

This clonotype has only a few counts. The chain uses TRBV12-3 or TRBV12-4 and TRBJ2-3, with 9 bases identical to TRBD1. This CDR3 spans 15 amino acids. V shed 5 bases, J shed 6 bases, and the junction held 9 bases outside the gene matches. Here the CDR3 reads CASSAVGQGWDTQYF. The CDR3 DNA follows: TGTGCCAGCAGTGCCGTGGGACAGGGTTGGGATACGCAGTATTTT.

With regard to this clonotype: The CDR3 ends on some other residue instead of the conserved phenylalanine or tryptophan, so this is likely a read error. The chain carries TRBV12-3 or TRBV12-4 and TRBJ1-5; possibly TRBD1 for D (5 bases). Trimming took off 5 bases at V and 3 bases at J, with 17 bases between the two ends. The CDR3 spans 16 residues. The DNA for the CDR3 is TGTGCCAGCAGTCGCGCTTGGGGCCAGGACAATCAGCCCCAGCATTTA. Its protein product is CASSRAWGQDNQPQHL.

A remark on this clonotype: This may arise from a read error, as a much more abundant clone is one base away. The rearrangement uses TRBV7-2 and TRBJ2-1; perhaps TRBD1 as D (8 bases). Germline lookup yields CDR1 SGHTA and CDR2 FQGNSA. The CDR3 runs to 13 residues. The CDR3 loop is CANSLYRGGEQFF. The CDR3 nucleotides are TGTGCCAACAGCCTGTACAGGGGGGGTGAGCAGTTCTTC. The entire variable domain, with the rest obtained from reference TRBV7-2 and TRBJ2-1, is as follows: GAGVSQSPSNKVTEKGKDVELRCDPISGHTALYWYRQSLGQGLEFLIYFQGNSAPDKSGLPSDRFSAERTGGSVSTLTIQRTQQEDSAVYLCANSLYRGGEQFFGPGTRLTVL.

This clonotype was seen more than once but under ten times. V and J are TRBV10-2 and TRBJ1-1; 9 bases line up with TRBD1. With 2 bases clipped from V and 8 bases from J, the junction kept 6 bases outside the gene matches. Germline CDR1 reads WSHSY; CDR2 reads SAAADI. This CDR3 comprises 14 residues. CDR3 nucleotide sequence: TGCGCCAGCAGTGAGAGGGACAGGGCTCGAGAAGCTTTCTTT. Translated: CASSERDRAREAFF.

This clonotype was found many times. The chain links TRBV14 to TRBJ1-2; D is undetermined. Per germline, CDR1 SGHDN and CDR2 FVKESK. This CDR3 has 15 amino acids. V gave up 4 bases and J gave up 6 bases, with 18 bases separating them. The DNA for the CDR3 is TGTGCCAGCAGCCCCTCGTGGGAGGAGGGAGATGGCTACACCTTC. It codes for CASSPSWEEGDGYTF.

This clonotype was recorded once. Being one base from a much bigger clone, this may be a read error. CDR3 DNA: TGTGCCAGCAGCCTACTCCGGAGGCCAGAGACCCAGTACTTC. Amino acid sequence: CASSLLRRPETQYF. V gene TRBV2 combines with J gene TRBJ2-5; weak D call: TRBD2 (5 bases). This CDR3 has 14 residues. With 6 bases removed from V and 4 bases from J, the gap between germline ends came to 15 bases. CDR1 is SNHLY, CDR2 FYNNEI, per germline.

On this clonotype itself: Germline is not matched at one junction end, which may reflect a read error. The chain couples TRBV5-5 to TRBJ2-7, with TRBD1 matching over 9 bases. In germline, CDR1 is SGHKS, CDR2 YYEKEE (reference sequence). The CDR3 covers 13 residues. CDR3 sequence (DNA): TGTGCCAGTAGCTTCTGGACAGGGGACGAGCAGTACTTC. Amino acid sequence: CASSFWTGDEQYF.

The table lists this clonotype with many counts. This chain connects TRBV20-1 to TRBJ2-4, with D perhaps matching TRBD1 (5 bases). This CDR3 spans 15 amino acids. V lost 7 bases, J lost 0 bases, and 16 bases lay in between. Per the germline V gene, CDR1 is DFQATT and CDR2 is SNEGSKA (reference sequence). CDR3 sequence reads: CSGSRGALAKNIQYF. CDR3 DNA: TGCAGTGGCAGTCGTGGGGCTTTAGCCAAAAACATTCAGTACTTC.

This clonotype was picked up a small number of times. This sequence joins TRBV5-1 and TRBJ1-1; no firm D call. Between the trimmed V and J ends, which lost 1 base and 1 base, there was a span of 8 bases. Germline lookup yields CDR1 SGHRS and CDR2 YFSETQ. The CDR3 sequence is 14 residues long. The DNA of the CDR3 is TGCGCCAGCAGCTTGTGGGCCGAGAACACTGAAGCTTTCTTT. Amino acids: CASSLWAENTEAFF.

The table lists this clonotype with many counts. CDR3 sequence: CASSRGQGAPNYGYTF. CDR3 in DNA: TGTGCCAGCAGTAGGGGTCAGGGGGCGCCTAACTATGGCTACACCTTC. The chain recombines TRBV5-5 with TRBJ1-2; TRBD1 matches at 8 bases. The germline CDR1 and CDR2 sequences are SGHKS and YYEKEE (reference sequence). After removal of 5 bases from V and 0 bases from J, the junction contained 9 bases not matched to a gene. This CDR3 spans 16 amino acids.